The clone carrying this T cell receptor beta chain was seen repeatedly, ten times or more. Its target is not known. This specimen belongs to a study of regulatory T cells in long-lasting Graves disease. This CDR3 has 18 residues. Trimming shortened V by 5 bases and J by 6 bases, and 27 bases separated the two germline ends. Germline loops: CDR1 SGHVS, CDR2 FQNEAQ. Study observations and caveats: Newly diagnosed disease favored TRBV20-1 and TRBJ2-1 over persistent disease.

HTBI primers from iRepertoire and Arm-PCR of CDR3 regions yielded the TCR beta libraries. One entry per CDR3 protein, called by TCRdb with MiXCR from the multiplex PCR reads. This table holds around 250,000 distinct CDR3 sequences, 18% found once. Time point denoted: newly diagnosed GD, antithyroid drugs for less than 3 months. The TCR library was prepared using RNA isolated from PBMCs. As collected, the peripheral blood samples measured 7 to 9.5 milliliters each and went into EDTA tubes. This receptor was taken from a female donor with Graves disease. The chain is built from TRBV7-8 and TRBJ2-3, with a weak D call TRBD1 (5 bases). The starting material was peripheral blood mononuclear cells (PBMCs), obtained at new diagnosis, from a patient treated with antithyroid drugs. This chain's CDR3 is CASSRTKGPLGALDTQYF. CDR3 DNA sequence: TGTGCCAGCAGCCGAACCAAGGGGCCCCTTGGCGCCCTGGATACGCAGTATTTT. The full variable domain, its missing parts supplied by reference TRBV7-8 and TRBJ2-3, is GAGVSQSPRYKVAKRGQDVALRCDPISGHVSLFWYQQALGQGPEFLTYFQNEAQLDKSGLPSDRFFAERPEGSVSTLKIQRTQQEDSAVYLCASSRTKGPLGALDTQYFGPGTRLTVL.